These T cell receptor beta chains were read from a single sample in a study of OX40 agonist ivuxolimab in advanced cancers. The assay was immunoSEQ multiplex PCR, and TCRdb's table has in-frame clones only and misses some. The data show about 79,000 clones, around 94% seen once. Specimen: CD4+ or CD8+ T cells sorted from blood, collected in a trial of the OX40 agonist ivuxolimab. The source of these receptors is an adult with an advanced solid tumor such as melanoma, head and neck, liver or kidney cancer. Each CDR3 is given with its conserved first and last residue. The order of the fields is J gene, D gene, clone size, V gene, CDR3 DNA, CDR3 protein. The D gene is left open where the match is weak. Where a row states a size, it is once, few, many or the class of an expanded clone; other rows omit it.

J gene: TRBJ2-7; D gene: TRBD1; clone size: -; V gene: TRBV11-1; CDR3 DNA: TGTGCCAGCAGCTTAGCGACAGGGTTCGGCTACGAGCAGTACTTC; CDR3 protein: CASSLATGFGYEQYF
J gene: TRBJ2-1; D gene: -; clone size: -; V gene: TRBV11-1; CDR3 DNA: TGTGCCAGCAGCTCTGACCCGGAGCAGTTCTTC; CDR3 protein: CASSSDPEQFF
J gene: TRBJ2-1; D gene: TRBD2; clone size: -; V gene: TRBV7-7; CDR3 DNA: TGTGCCAGCAGCTTAGGTCTAGCGGGATCCTACAATGAGCAGTTCTTC; CDR3 protein: CASSLGLAGSYNEQFF
J gene: TRBJ1-1; D gene: -; clone size: -; V gene: TRBV7-9; CDR3 DNA: TGTGCCAGCAGCTTAAGCCGGAGAGATCCGTTCACTGAAGCTTTCTTT; CDR3 protein: CASSLSRRDPFTEAFF
J gene: TRBJ2-7; D gene: TRBD2; clone size: -; V gene: TRBV15; CDR3 DNA: TGTGCCACCAGCAGAGAAAGGGAGGGTAAACCCTACGAGCAGTACTTC; CDR3 protein: CATSREREGKPYEQYF
J gene: TRBJ1-1; D gene: TRBD1; clone size: -; V gene: TRBV18; CDR3 DNA: TGTGCCAGCTCCTCAGGTTTCGGGACAGAGTTTTTAGCTTTCTTT; CDR3 protein: CASSSGFGTEFLAFF
J gene: TRBJ1-5; D gene: -; clone size: -; V gene: TRBV28; CDR3 DNA: TGTGCCAGCAGTTTTAGGATCACCAATCAGCCCCAGCATTTT; CDR3 protein: CASSFRITNQPQHF
J gene: TRBJ1-1; D gene: -; clone size: -; V gene: TRBV4-1; CDR3 DNA: TGCGCCAGCAGCCAAGATGGGGGAAGGACTGAAGCTTTCTTT; CDR3 protein: CASSQDGGRTEAFF
J gene: TRBJ2-7; D gene: -; clone size: once; V gene: TRBV21-1; CDR3 DNA: TGTGCCAGCAGCACCCCGGGACAGGGTAACTACGAGCAGTACTTC; CDR3 protein: CASSTPGQGNYEQYF
J gene: TRBJ2-1; D gene: -; clone size: -; V gene: TRBV6-5; CDR3 DNA: TGTGCCAGCAAGGTTAGCTCCTACAATGAGCAGTTCTTC; CDR3 protein: CASKVSSYNEQFF
J gene: TRBJ1-6; D gene: -; clone size: -; V gene: TRBV6-5; CDR3 DNA: TGTGCCAGCAGTTACTTCTCCAGTGGGGCCCTCCACTTT; CDR3 protein: CASSYFSSGALHF
J gene: TRBJ2-7; D gene: TRBD1; clone size: -; V gene: TRBV27; CDR3 DNA: TGTGCCAGCAGTCCAAATCGGGACAGGAACTACGAGCAGTACTTC; CDR3 protein: CASSPNRDRNYEQYF
J gene: TRBJ2-1; D gene: TRBD1; clone size: -; V gene: TRBV9; CDR3 DNA: TGTGCCAGCAGCGGGGGGACAGCTTACAATGAGCAGTTCTTC; CDR3 protein: CASSGGTAYNEQFF
J gene: TRBJ1-5; D gene: -; clone size: -; V gene: TRBV7-2; CDR3 DNA: TGTGCCAGCAGCGCGACGACGGACGATTACAGCAATCAGCCCCAGCATTTT; CDR3 protein: CASSATTDDYSNQPQHF
J gene: TRBJ1-1; D gene: -; clone size: -; V gene: TRBV28; CDR3 DNA: TGTGCCAGCAGTTTAGGGCAGCTGAACACTGAAGCTTTCTTT; CDR3 protein: CASSLGQLNTEAFF